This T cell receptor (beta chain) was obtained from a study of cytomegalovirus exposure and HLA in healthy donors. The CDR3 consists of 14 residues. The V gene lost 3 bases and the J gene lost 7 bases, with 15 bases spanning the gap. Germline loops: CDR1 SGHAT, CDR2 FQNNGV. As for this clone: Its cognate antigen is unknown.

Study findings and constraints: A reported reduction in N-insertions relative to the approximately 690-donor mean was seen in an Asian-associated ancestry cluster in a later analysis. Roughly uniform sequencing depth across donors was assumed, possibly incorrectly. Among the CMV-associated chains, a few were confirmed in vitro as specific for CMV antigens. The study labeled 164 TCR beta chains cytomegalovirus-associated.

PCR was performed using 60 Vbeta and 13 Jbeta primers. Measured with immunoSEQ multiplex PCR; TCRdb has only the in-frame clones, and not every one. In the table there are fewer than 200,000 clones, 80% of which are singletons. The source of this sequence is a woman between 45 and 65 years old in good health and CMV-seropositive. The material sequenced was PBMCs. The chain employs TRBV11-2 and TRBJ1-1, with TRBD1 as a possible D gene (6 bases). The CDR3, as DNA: TGTGCCAGCAGCTTGGTGGGAACCAGGGGTGAAGCTTTCTTT. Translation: CASSLVGTRGEAFF.